The 19 T cell receptor beta chains given below trace back to one sample, sequenced in a study of Tregs in tolerant kidney transplant recipients. Using immunoSEQ multiplex PCR, the repertoire was profiled, and TCRdb retains in-frame clones only, with some absent. The sample records approximately 66,000 clones, approximately 83% being singletons. The specimen was Tregs from blood, collected before the transplant. Receptors were obtained from a human donor who received a combined kidney and bone marrow transplant.

V and J are TRBV5-6 and TRBJ1-1, with D uncertain. CDR1 and CDR2 from the germline V gene are SGHDT and YYEEEE. The CDR3 sequence is 16 residues long. V was trimmed by 1 base and J by 2 bases, leaving 15 bases between them. CDR3 in amino acids: CASSLSKWVLNTEAFF. The CDR3 DNA follows: TGTGCCAGCAGCTTGTCGAAATGGGTCCTTAACACTGAAGCTTTCTTT.

This rearrangement joins TRBV7-9 to TRBJ2-5; D call uncertain. CDR1 SEHNR and CDR2 FQNEAQ come from the germline V gene (reference sequence). The CDR3 contains 10 residues. V lost 5 bases to trimming and J lost 4 bases, with 2 bases between them. DNA of the CDR3: TGTGCCAGCAGCCGAGAGACCCAGTACTTC. Its protein product is CASSRETQYF.

The V call is TRBV5-1, the J call TRBJ1-4; D not resolved. The CDR3 has 14 residues. Trimming took 5 bases from V and 6 from J, leaving 14 bases between them. Germline CDR1 and CDR2: SGHRS and YFSETQ. The CDR3 loop reads CASSTGRADEKLFF. The CDR3 DNA reads TGCGCCAGCAGTACCGGGAGGGCGGATGAAAAACTGTTTTTT.

The chain couples TRBV4-1 to TRBJ1-1; TRBD1 aligns across 7 bases. Per germline, CDR1 MGHRA and CDR2 YSYEKL. The CDR3 covers 14 residues. Trimming took 4 bases from V and 10 from J; bases not matched to a gene: 12. The CDR3 DNA reads as TGCGCCAGCAGCCCCCCAGGGGGGGGCGGGGGAGCTTTCTTT. This encodes CASSPPGGGGGAFF.

The gene calls are TRBV6-1 and TRBJ1-6; no definite D call. The CDR3 length is 18 residues. The germline V and J ends were trimmed by 0 bases and 0 bases, with 12 bases remaining between them. Germline V lookup: CDR1 MNHNS, CDR2 SASEGT. The CDR3 loop reads CASSEARVGSSYNSPLHF. The CDR3 DNA sequence: TGTGCCAGCAGTGAAGCGAGGGTTGGGAGCTCCTATAATTCACCCCTCCACTTT.

The chain carries TRBV18 and TRBJ2-2; TRBD2 matches 9 bases. After removal of 2 bases from V and 3 bases from J, the junction contained 7 bases not matched to a gene. Germline assignment: CDR1 KGHSH and CDR2 LQKENI. There are 17 residues in the CDR3. CDR3 sequence: CASSPSRLADHTGELFF. CDR3 nucleotides: TGTGCCAGCTCACCATCTCGACTAGCGGATCACACCGGGGAGCTGTTTTTT.

The V and J genes are TRBV18 and TRBJ2-7; TRBD1 agrees at 10 bases. This CDR3 comprises 13 residues. Germline V lookup: CDR1 KGHSH, CDR2 LQKENI. V dropped 5 bases and J dropped 5; count of bases not matched to a gene: 3. The CDR3: CASSDGQGDEQYF. As DNA, the CDR3 is TGTGCCAGCTCAGACGGACAGGGGGACGAGCAGTACTTC.

The chain employs TRBV7-2 and TRBJ1-2, with D perhaps matching TRBD1 (6 bases). The germline gives CDR1 SGHTA, CDR2 FQGNSA. CDR3 length: 13 amino acids. Deletions cut 1 base from V and 5 bases from J, with 8 bases between. CDR3 in DNA: TGTGCCAGCAGCTTAGAAGGGGGTTATGGCTACACCTTC. Amino acids: CASSLEGGYGYTF.

This clone was detected once. The genes are TRBV15 and TRBJ2-3, with D possibly being TRBD1 (5 bases). V was trimmed by 0 bases and J by 6 bases, leaving 13 bases between them. The length of the CDR3 is 15 residues. Germline CDR1 and CDR2: LNHNV and YYDKDF (reference sequence). CDR3 sequence reads: CATSRDRATADTQYF. The CDR3 DNA reads TGTGCCACCAGCAGAGACAGGGCGACGGCGGATACGCAGTATTTT.

The rearrangement links TRBV5-4 to TRBJ1-2; D may be TRBD1 (5 bases). Germline CDR1 is SGHNT and CDR2 is YYREEE (reference sequence). The CDR3 is 15 amino acids. The V gene lost 2 bases and the J gene lost 8 bases, with 19 bases spanning the gap. This chain's CDR3 is CASSLPLGAGSGYTF. The CDR3 DNA sequence: TGTGCCAGCAGCTTACCCCTCGGGGCAGGAAGCGGCTACACCTTC.

Concerning this clone itself: The sample carries other DNA sequences with the same CDR3. The V call is TRBV10-1, the J call TRBJ2-1; 9 bases line up with TRBD2. J was trimmed by 10 bases and V by 4 bases; bases with no gene match: 11. Germline values: CDR1 WNHNN, CDR2 SYGVQD (reference sequence). This CDR3 is 15 amino acids long. CDR3 sequence: CASSAAGGDLGEQFF. The CDR3 region has the DNA TGCGCCAGCAGTGCCGCGGGAGGGGATCTGGGCGAGCAGTTCTTC.

This sequence joins TRBV28 and TRBJ2-6; a possible D gene is TRBD1 (5 bases). The germline V and J ends were trimmed by 4 bases and 1 base, with 11 bases remaining between them. This CDR3 is built from 16 residues. Per the germline V gene, CDR1 is MDHEN and CDR2 is SYDVKM. CDR3 bases: TGTGCCAGCAGTTCGACCCCAGGGTCTGGGGCCAACGTCCTGACTTTC. Translation: CASSSTPGSGANVLTF.

This chain links TRBV19 with TRBJ2-2, with 14 bases identical to TRBD2. This CDR3 has 17 amino acids. Germline trimming cut 4 bases from V and 5 bases from J; bases unmatched to any gene: 6. Germline CDR1 LNHDA, CDR2 SQIVND (reference sequence). The CDR3 DNA is TGTGCCAGTAGTAGGGGACTAGCGGGAGTGGTAACCGGGGAGCTGTTTTTT. This translates into CASSRGLAGVVTGELFF.

The rearrangement uses TRBV5-4 and TRBJ1-5; TRBD1 matches 10 bases. CDR1 and CDR2 (germline): SGHNT, YYREEE (reference sequence). The V segment lost 4 bases and the J segment 5 bases; nucleotides outside the gene matches: 3. The CDR3 length is 14 residues. CDR3 coding DNA: TGTGCCAGCAGCATCGACAGGGGGCATCAGCCCCAGCATTTT. Protein product: CASSIDRGHQPQHF. The full variable domain, with the rest looked up from reference TRBV5-4 and TRBJ1-5, is ETGVTQSPTHLIKTRGQQVTLRCSSQSGHNTVSWYQQALGQGPQFIFQYYREEENGRGNFPPRFSGLQFPNYSSELNVNALELDDSALYLCASSIDRGHQPQHFGDGTRLSIL.

This rearrangement joins TRBV29-1 to TRBJ1-3, with TRBD1 as a possible D gene (5 bases). This CDR3 region has 15 residues. Germline lookup yields CDR1 SQVTM and CDR2 ANQGSEA. Between the trimmed V and J ends, which lost 5 bases and 2 bases, there was a span of 16 bases. CDR3 coding DNA: TGCAGCGTTTTTGGGCGGTCGGGGGCTGGAAACACCATATATTTT. The encoded protein is CSVFGRSGAGNTIYF.

The V call is TRBV4-1, the J call TRBJ2-1, with 11 bases identical to TRBD2. This CDR3 is built from 16 residues. V shed 3 bases, J shed 3 bases, and the junction held 4 bases outside the gene matches. Germline V gene sequence: CDR1 MGHRA, CDR2 YSYEKL. The CDR3 loop reads CASSHYGLAGYNEQFF. CDR3 nucleotide sequence: TGCGCCAGCAGCCATTATGGACTAGCGGGCTACAATGAGCAGTTCTTC.

The chain is built from TRBV7-8 and TRBJ1-4; a possible D gene is TRBD1 (5 bases). Between the trimmed V and J ends, which lost 1 base and 7 bases, there was a span of 10 bases. Germline CDR1 SGHVS, CDR2 FQNEAQ. The CDR3 extends over 14 amino acids. CDR3 in DNA: TGTGCCAGCAGCTTAGGAGGGGTTGGTGAAAAACTGTTTTTT. It yields the protein CASSLGGVGEKLFF.

J is TRBJ1-1 and V is TRBV11-2; 9 nucleotides match TRBD1. The CDR3 runs to 14 residues. Germline CDR1 and CDR2: SGHAT and FQNNGV. Germline trimming cut 3 bases from V and 4 bases from J; bases unmatched to any gene: 3. In DNA form, the CDR3 reads TGTGCCAGCAGCTTGGACAGGGGAAGCACTGAAGCTTTCTTT. Amino acids: CASSLDRGSTEAFF.

This clone was found once. The genes are TRBV5-6 and TRBJ1-4; no firm D call. Per the germline V gene, CDR1 is SGHDT and CDR2 is YYEEEE. This CDR3 contains 13 residues. Trimming removed 1 base from V and 11 bases from J, with 12 bases in between. CDR3 coding DNA: TGTGCCAGCAGCTTGACCCGATCTGGGAAACTGTTTTTT. As protein: CASSLTRSGKLFF.